Below, 22 T cell receptor beta chains from the same sample are listed, as sequenced in a study of regulatory T cells in long-lasting Graves disease. Construction of TCR beta libraries relied on iRepertoire HTBI primers and on Arm-PCR targeting CDR3 regions. MiXCR was run by TCRdb on the multiplex PCR reads, yielding one entry per CDR3 protein. Of a few hundred thousand distinct CDR3 sequences listed, more than 20% are singletons. Specified time point: persistent/refractory GD, antithyroid drugs over 5 years with positive TRAb. PBMCs provided the RNA from which the TCR library was made. The source material was peripheral blood mononuclear cells (PBMCs), sampled when the disease was refractory, from a patient treated with antithyroid drugs. These TCRs come from a woman aged 35 to 49 with Graves disease.

At least ten counts were recorded for this clonotype. The chain has TRBV28 and TRBJ2-2; TRBD2 matches 8 bases. This CDR3 comprises 15 residues. Germline V gene data show CDR1 as MDHEN and CDR2 as SYDVKM. V lost 7 bases to trimming and J lost 5 bases; unmatched junction nucleotides: 9. The CDR3 is CASNPGIAGTGELFF. The CDR3 DNA reads as TGTGCCAGCAACCCCGGGATAGCGGGGACCGGGGAGCTGTTTTTT.

This clonotype was seen at least ten times. This chain connects TRBV28 to TRBJ2-7; TRBD2 might be the D (6 bases). The V end lost 3 bases, the J end lost 6 bases, and 9 bases lay between the germline ends. There are 12 residues in the CDR3. The germline gives CDR1 MDHEN, CDR2 SYDVKM. The CDR3 sequence is CASSFGGSEQYF. CDR3 coding DNA: TGTGCCAGCAGTTTCGGGGGATCCGAGCAGTACTTC.

Of note for this clonotype: This likely came from a read error, as a far larger clone is one base away. CDR3 amino acids: CASRLGQETYEQFF. CDR3 sequence (DNA): TGTGCCAGCAGACTCGGACAGGAGACCTACGAGCAGTTCTTC. This chain connects TRBV2 to TRBJ2-1; 7 bases are a match to TRBD1. From germline, CDR1 is SNHLY and CDR2 FYNNEI. This CDR3 spans 14 amino acids. Trimming at V came to 6 bases and at J to 10 bases, leaving 12 bases not matched to a gene.

Many counts were recorded for this clonotype. The rearrangement joins TRBV2 to TRBJ1-1, with D possibly TRBD1 on 5 matching bases. Trimming stripped 4 bases from V and 4 bases from J, with 16 bases between. CDR1 SNHLY and CDR2 FYNNEI come from the germline V gene. CDR3 length equals 15 residues. CDR3 DNA sequence: TGTGCCAGCAGTGCCGAGATCGGGGGATCCACTGAAGCTTTCTTT. Its protein product is CASSAEIGGSTEAFF.

The sample holds many counts of this clonotype. The chain carries TRBV19 and TRBJ1-5; no reliable D call. V lost 1 base, J lost 4 bases, and 5 bases lay in between. Looked up from germline, CDR1 is LNHDA and CDR2 is SQIVND (reference sequence). The length of the CDR3 is 13 residues. The CDR3 nucleotides read TGTGCCAGTAGTATAGCGGGGAATCAGCCCCAGCATTTT. Translated, it gives CASSIAGNQPQHF.

As regards this clonotype: It may be a read error: a sequence one base away is much more abundant. The J gene is TRBJ1-4, the V gene TRBV29-1; possible D gene TRBD1, 5 bases. CDR1 and CDR2 from the germline V gene are SQVTM and ANQGSEA. There are 15 residues in the CDR3. V was clipped by 0 bases and J by 7 bases, with 15 bases between them. Here the CDR3 reads CSVEDGSGMFEKLFF. As DNA, the CDR3 is TGCAGCGTTGAAGATGGATCAGGGATGTTTGAAAAACTGTTTTTT.

This clonotype was recorded at least ten times. The chain carries TRBV28 and TRBJ1-2; 11 nucleotides line up with TRBD1. Germline loops: CDR1 MDHEN, CDR2 SYDVKM. The ends lost 9 bases at V and 4 bases at J; junction bases unmatched: 4. This CDR3 contains 13 residues. As DNA, the CDR3 is TGTGCCAGTAAGGGACAGGGGGGCTATGGCTACACCTTC. Amino acid sequence: CASKGQGGYGYTF.

A few counts support this clonotype. CDR3 sequence reads: CASSPTAGTGELFF. CDR3 DNA sequence: TGTGCCAGCAGCCCCACTGCGGGCACCGGGGAGCTGTTTTTT. The chain combines TRBV7-8 with TRBJ2-2; weak D call: TRBD2 (5 bases). CDR3 length equals 14 residues. The germline gives CDR1 SGHVS, CDR2 FQNEAQ. V lost 5 bases and J 4 bases, leaving 11 bases between the germline ends. The variable domain in full, completed from reference TRBV7-8 and TRBJ2-2, reads GAGVSQSPRYKVAKRGQDVALRCDPISGHVSLFWYQQALGQGPEFLTYFQNEAQLDKSGLPSDRFFAERPEGSVSTLKIQRTQQEDSAVYLCASSPTAGTGELFFGEGSRLTVL.

This chain joins TRBV28 and TRBJ2-1; 14 bases align to TRBD2. The V gene's germline CDR1 is MDHEN and CDR2 SYDVKM. J gave up 4 bases and V 5 bases, and 16 bases lay outside the gene matches. This CDR3 region has 20 residues. The CDR3 loop is CASSGLGLAGATNLYNEQFF. The DNA of the CDR3 is TGTGCCAGCAGTGGATTGGGACTAGCGGGAGCGACAAACTTATACAATGAGCAGTTCTTC. Based on the CDR3 plus reference TRBV28 and TRBJ2-1, the full variable domain is DVKVTQSSRYLVKRTGEKVFLECVQDMDHENMFWYRQDPGLGLRLIYFSYDVKMKEKGDIPEGYSVSREKKERFSLILESASTNQTSMYLCASSGLGLAGATNLYNEQFFGPGTRLTVL.

The chain joins TRBV7-2 to TRBJ2-3, with 7 bases aligning to TRBD2. Looked up from germline, CDR1 is SGHTA and CDR2 is FQGNSA. The junction had 3 bases not matched to a gene; V was cut back by 3 bases and J by 9 bases. The CDR3 has 12 residues. CDR3 nucleotides: TGTGCCAGCAGCTTTCGGGGAGGGACGCAGTATTTT. Its translation: CASSFRGGTQYF. The whole variable domain, remainder taken from reference TRBV7-2 and TRBJ2-3, is GAGVSQSPSNKVTEKGKDVELRCDPISGHTALYWYRQSLGQGLEFLIYFQGNSAPDKSGLPSDRFSAERTGGSVSTLTIQRTQQEDSAVYLCASSFRGGTQYFGPGTRLTVL.

There are a few counts of this clonotype. V gene TRBV27 combines with J gene TRBJ2-7, with D perhaps TRBD1 (6 bases). CDR1 and CDR2 from the germline V gene are MNHEY and SMNVEV (reference sequence). The CDR3 covers 18 residues. Trimming removed 1 base from V and 2 bases from J, with 21 bases in between. CDR3 amino acids: CASSLFYAQGSGTYEQYF. CDR3 nucleotide sequence: TGTGCCAGCAGTTTATTCTACGCCCAGGGGAGCGGAACCTACGAGCAGTACTTC.

The gene calls are TRBV7-2 and TRBJ2-3; 8 nucleotides match TRBD2. Trimming at V came to 1 base and at J to 14 bases, leaving 8 bases not matched to a gene. The CDR3 contains 13 residues. The germline V gene encodes CDR1 SGHTA and CDR2 FQGNSA. CDR3 DNA: TGTGCCAGCAGCTTAGAGGCGGGAGGCCCCAGGTATTTT. Amino acid sequence: CASSLEAGGPRYF.

A single count supports this clonotype. The chain combines TRBV19 with TRBJ2-1, with TRBD1 as a possible D gene (5 bases). The CDR3 sequence is 14 residues long. Per the germline V gene, CDR1 is LNHDA and CDR2 is SQIVND (reference sequence). V lost 3 bases, J lost 10 bases, and 16 bases lay in between. CDR3 loop: CASSMTPGHWEQFF. In nucleotides, the CDR3 is TGTGCCAGTAGTATGACCCCAGGGCATTGGGAGCAGTTCTTC.

V gene TRBV20-1 combines with J gene TRBJ2-5; tentatively, D is TRBD1 or TRBD2 (5 bases each). Germline CDR1 DFQATT, CDR2 SNEGSKA (reference sequence). The CDR3 has 15 residues. V was pared by 6 bases and J by 4 bases, with 21 bases between. The CDR3 region is CSARTLQQVGETQYF. DNA for the CDR3: TGCAGTGCCAGGACTCTCCAACAGGTCGGAGAGACCCAGTACTTC.

This clonotype appeared many times. This chain connects TRBV28 to TRBJ2-7; 11 nucleotides align to TRBD2. The CDR3 totals 15 residues. CDR1 is MDHEN, CDR2 SYDVKM, per germline. Unmatched junction bases numbered 8, after V lost 6 bases and J lost 4 bases. CDR3 amino acids: CASSKGGLAGYEQYF. DNA for the CDR3: TGTGCCAGCAGCAAGGGCGGACTAGCGGGTTACGAGCAGTACTTC. The full variable domain, with the rest looked up from reference TRBV28 and TRBJ2-7, is DVKVTQSSRYLVKRTGEKVFLECVQDMDHENMFWYRQDPGLGLRLIYFSYDVKMKEKGDIPEGYSVSREKKERFSLILESASTNQTSMYLCASSKGGLAGYEQYFGPGTRLTVT.

At least ten counts were recorded for this clonotype. The chain has TRBV20-1 and TRBJ2-7; D possibly matches TRBD1 or TRBD2 (6 bases each). The germline gives CDR1 DFQATT, CDR2 SNEGSKA (reference sequence). CDR3 size: 16 residues. V was shortened by 4 bases and J by 4 bases, with 23 bases between the two germline ends. The CDR3 nucleotides are TGCAGTGCTAACCCTCCCCCGGGGGCAAGGCAATACGAGCAGTACTTC. It encodes CSANPPPGARQYEQYF.

J is TRBJ1-1 and V is TRBV5-5; D unclear. CDR3 length: 13 amino acids. Looked up from germline, CDR1 is SGHKS and CDR2 is YYEKEE (reference sequence). Trimming cost V 6 bases and J 3 bases, with 12 bases left between them. The DNA for the CDR3 is TGTGCCAGCACCAACCTGGTCGACACTGAAGCTTTCTTT. Its protein product is CASTNLVDTEAFF.

The chain links TRBV4-2 to TRBJ1-1; no reliable D call. Germline CDR1 is LGHNA and CDR2 is YNFKEQ. Trimming removed 0 bases at V and 9 bases at J, with 8 bases between. The CDR3 runs 12 residues. CDR3 amino acids: CASSQDRLQAFF. CDR3 DNA: TGTGCCAGCAGCCAAGATAGATTGCAAGCTTTCTTT.

In its sample, this clonotype was seen many times. J is TRBJ2-4 and V is TRBV28, with D perhaps being TRBD1 or TRBD2 (6 bases each). The germline V gene has CDR1 MDHEN and CDR2 SYDVKM. The CDR3 runs 15 residues. V lost 3 bases, J lost 4 bases, and 13 bases lay in between. CDR3 DNA: TGTGCCAGCAGTTTTGGAGGGCAGGGGAAAAACATTCAGTACTTC. Its protein product is CASSFGGQGKNIQYF.

This sequence joins TRBV30 and TRBJ1-5; D is perhaps TRBD1 (6 bases). V lost 1 base to trimming and J lost 2 bases, with 9 bases between them. This CDR3 comprises 14 residues. Germline assignment: CDR1 GTSNPN and CDR2 SVGIG (reference sequence). The CDR3 region has the DNA TGTGCCTGGAGTGGGACAGAGGGCAATCAGCCCCAGCATTTT. Translated: CAWSGTEGNQPQHF.

This clonotype was detected many times. The genes are TRBV20-1 and TRBJ2-5, with 7 bases aligning to TRBD2. Germline loops: CDR1 DFQATT, CDR2 SNEGSKA (reference sequence). CDR3 length equals 15 residues. V lost 5 bases and J lost 9; bases outside the gene matches: 18. The CDR3 bases are TGCAGTGCTCCGGGGCCAGGGACTACTACTTCGGCCCAGTACTTC. Translated: CSAPGPGTTTSAQYF.

This clonotype was recorded many times. V usage is TRBV28 and J usage is TRBJ1-5; TRBD1 matches 7 bases. CDR1 is MDHEN, CDR2 SYDVKM, per germline. This CDR3 region has 16 residues. After removal of 10 bases from V and 4 bases from J, the junction contained 16 bases not matched to a gene. The CDR3 is CATDSPGQRKNQPQHF. The CDR3 bases are TGTGCCACCGATTCGCCGGGACAGAGAAAGAATCAGCCCCAGCATTTT.